The TCR beta chain described here comes from a study of blood T cell repertoires in COVID-19 (dated by TCRdb to 2018 to 2020). Regarding the complete study: Collaborator samples came from the United States, Italy and Spain and covered acute and convalescent phases of COVID-19. The dataset comprised deeply sampled blood TCRbeta repertoires from subjects exposed to, actively infected with, or recovered from COVID-19. Where available, HLA class I and class II types were obtained from metadata supplied by the sample provider rather than from assay-based typing. Samples came from the ongoing ImmuneRACE study (first 160 participants) plus 1,254 subjects from 6 global collaborators. The prospective study material was composed of cDNA or gDNA derived from T cells, B-cell-depleted T cells, or PBMCs. A freely available public database, intended as a resource for researchers studying the immune response to SARS-CoV-2, is where the repertoires were released. A de-identified subject ID, COVID-19 status, age in years and sex were almost always included in the sample metadata. What the research found in general, with its limitations: The quantity of clinical and demographic metadata differed by source and by participant and was supplied without curation.

TCRbeta CDR3 regions were amplified from genomic DNA using the immunoSEQ Assay, a bias-controlled multiplex PCR. The original methods were these. The number of nucleated cells in each sample was estimated by amplification of reference gene primers within the assay. To quantify the absolute abundance of each unique TCRbeta CDR3 rearrangement, sequence reads were collapsed and filtered. For each sample, productive Simpson clonality was calculated by taking the square root of Simpson's diversity index across productive rearrangements. The table was pulled from immuneACCESS by TCRdb, which kept in-frame rearrangements only. Such tables lose some clones; where checked, under half of the loss comes from unresolved V genes, and the rest has no known cause. V, J and clone size derive from that table, while D and trimming were established from the DNA sequence. The sample table shows roughly 76,000 clones, and around 88% are seen once. 0.9% to 1.5% of the sample lies in the top ten.

Participants in the prospective study were aged roughly 18 to 90 years, lived in under 30 United States geographic areas, and enrolled through a virtual design. Cohort assignment in the prospective study relied on participant-reported clinical history from a screening survey and a study questionnaire. Each participant in the prospective study had whole blood, serum and a nasopharyngeal or oropharyngeal swab collected by mobile phlebotomists. Prospective study participants could optionally give additional blood draws and questionnaires over a roughly two-month period. Before DNA extraction, prospective study blood samples were shipped either frozen or at room temperature. With regard to this clone: The clone's antigen remains unknown. No base-level quality is on record; no much larger clone is a single base apart.

The clonotype comes from a woman between 45 and 60 years old with acute COVID-19. Sequenced material: PBMCs or T cells enriched from blood (not recorded which).

The CDR3 protein: CASSSQGAGNSPLHF. The DNA is TGTGCCAGCAGCTCCCAGGGGGCAGGTAATTCACCCCTCCACTTT. The chain was built from TRBV28 and TRBJ1-6; a stretch of 8 junction bases matches TRBD1. The CDR3 sequence holds 15 residues, the cysteine and phenylalanine included. Only CDR3 DNA remains: 45 bases, in frame from the first base. Reading the germline V gene gives CDR1 MDHEN and CDR2 SYDVKM. V is cut back by 6 bases and J by 6 bases, with 7 bases in the junction unmatched.